Each of the 26 T cell receptor beta chains below was sequenced from the same sample in a study of T cells in Graves' hyperthyroidism and ophthalmopathy (dated by TCRdb to about 2019). Receptors were amplified or captured by multiplex PCR. The listed sequencing device is Illumina HiSeq 2000. The TCR beta CDR3 regions were amplified from RNA transcripts. The TCR CDR3 was subjected to a first round of RT-PCR using the HTBI primer set and the Qiagen OneStep RT-PCR kit. TCRdb reworked the public reads: Q25 trimming with fastp, MiXCR clone assembly, productive beta chains retained. Records with the same CDR3 protein are collapsed into one entry carrying the most frequent genes and DNA. For this sample there are approximately 700,000 distinct CDR3 sequences; approximately 16% appear just once. The ten largest clones take up approximately 8% of the sample. Specimen: blood. The receptors shown here come from a man aged 18 to 30 with Graves' hyperthyroidism.

This clonotype was seen only a few times. The chain has TRBV19 and TRBJ2-7; maybe TRBD1 (5 bases). The CDR3 covers 14 residues. Germline loops: CDR1 LNHDA, CDR2 SQIVND (reference sequence). The V gene lost 2 bases and the J gene lost 3 bases, with 11 bases spanning the gap. As DNA, the CDR3 is TGTGCCAGTAGTATACGAACAGGCCTCTACGAGCAGTACTTC. Protein sequence: CASSIRTGLYEQYF.

CDR3 nucleotides: TGTGCCAGCAGTTTAGCGGGACTAATCAATGAGCAGTTCTTC. As protein: CASSLAGLINEQFF. The chain links TRBV12-3 or TRBV12-4 to TRBJ2-1; 7 positions agree with TRBD2. Unmatched junction bases numbered 2, after V lost 0 bases and J lost 6 bases. The CDR3 extends over 14 amino acids.

As concerns this clonotype: Germline and junction disagree at one end, which may indicate a read error. The gene calls are TRBV29-1 and TRBJ1-2; 7 nucleotides line up with TRBD1. The germline gives CDR1 SQVTM, CDR2 ANQGSEA. The CDR3 is made up of 13 amino acids. Here the CDR3 reads CSVKGGVYYGYAF. CDR3 coding DNA: TGCAGCGTCAAAGGGGGCGTCTACTATGGCTACGCCTTC. Supplemented by reference TRBV29-1 and TRBJ1-2, the full variable domain reads SAVISQKPSRDICQRGTSLTIQCQVDSQVTMMFWYRQQPGQSLTLIATANQGSEATYESGFVIDKFPISRPNLTFSTLTVSNMSPEDSSIYLCSVKGGVYYGYAFGSGTRLTVV.

This clonotype was seen ten or more times. The genes are TRBV27 and TRBJ2-1; D is possibly TRBD2 (6 bases). The CDR3 runs 14 residues. Trimming left V 6 bases short and J 4 bases short, with 13 bases between. The germline gives CDR1 MNHEY, CDR2 SMNVEV (reference sequence). The DNA for the CDR3 is TGTGCCAGCAGGACGGGACTCCAATACAATGAGCAGTTCTTC. This gives the protein CASRTGLQYNEQFF.

This clonotype has more than one count but fewer than ten. The chain links TRBV7-3 to TRBJ2-7; a possible D gene is TRBD2 (5 bases). In germline, CDR1 is SGHTA, CDR2 FQGTGA. This CDR3 is 15 amino acids long. V lost 6 bases to trimming and J lost 2 bases, with 17 bases between them. The CDR3 sequence is CASSFMGDLAYEQYF. The CDR3 DNA is TGTGCCAGCAGTTTCATGGGAGACCTAGCCTACGAGCAGTACTTC. The variable domain in full, completed from reference TRBV7-3 and TRBJ2-7, reads GAGVSQTPSNKVTEKGKYVELRCDPISGHTALYWYRQSLGQGPEFLIYFQGTGAADDSGLPNDRFFAVRPEGSVSTLKIQRTERGDSAVYLCASSFMGDLAYEQYFGPGTRLTVT.

On this clonotype: A read error is possible here, since a much larger clone lies one base away. The J gene is TRBJ2-1, the V gene TRBV28; D gene ambiguous. This CDR3 has 17 amino acids. V lost 10 bases and J 6 bases, leaving 28 bases between the germline ends. Germline assignment: CDR1 MDHEN and CDR2 SYDVKM. CDR3 DNA: TGTGCCATCGTCCGGACCTCTGGCGAACCCTGCCCCAATGAGCAGTTCTTC. Its translation is CAIVRTSGEPCPNEQFF.

The chain carries TRBV5-1 and TRBJ2-3, with D perhaps matching TRBD2 (5 bases). V lost 4 bases to trimming and J lost 5 bases, with 11 bases between them. The CDR3 is 13 residues long. The V gene's germline CDR1 is SGHRS and CDR2 YFSETQ. Written as DNA, the CDR3 is TGCGCCAGCAGCCGAGGGCCCGGAGATACGCAGTATTTT. Protein: CASSRGPGDTQYF.

This clonotype was seen at least ten times. The rearrangement joins TRBV20-1 to TRBJ2-1; TRBD2 matches 8 bases. The germline V gene encodes CDR1 DFQATT and CDR2 SNEGSKA (reference sequence). The CDR3 is 14 residues long. V was pared by 4 bases and J by 5 bases, with 7 bases of the junction left unmatched. The CDR3 region is CSAKGLDWDNEQFF. The CDR3 DNA is TGCAGTGCTAAGGGACTAGATTGGGACAATGAGCAGTTCTTC.

This clonotype was observed many times. The V and J genes are TRBV2 and TRBJ2-3; 10 bases line up with TRBD2. Germline V CDR1 and CDR2: SNHLY, FYNNEI. The CDR3 sequence is 16 residues long. Trimming cost V 1 base and J 4 bases; bases outside gene matches: 5. In nucleotides, the CDR3 is TGTGCCAGCAGTGAAGGGGCTAGCGGGAGTGCAGATACGCAGTATTTT. It yields the protein CASSEGASGSADTQYF.

This chain joins TRBV7-9 and TRBJ2-7; TRBD2 is a possible D gene (6 bases). Trimming took off 8 bases at V and 4 bases at J, with 18 bases between the two ends. This CDR3 spans 14 amino acids. Germline V gene data show CDR1 as SEHNR and CDR2 as FQNEAQ (reference sequence). Written as DNA, the CDR3 is TGTGCCAGCCTTAGTGCCGGGAGTGAATACGAGCAGTACTTC. Translated: CASLSAGSEYEQYF.

This clonotype has ten or more counts. The genes are TRBV28 and TRBJ1-6; unclear D gene. The CDR3 contains 12 residues. Germline V gene lookup returns CDR1 MDHEN and CDR2 SYDVKM. Trimming removed 6 bases at V and 7 bases at J, with 7 bases between. This CDR3 is CASRRGNSPLHF. CDR3 nucleotides: TGTGCCAGCAGGCGAGGGAATTCACCCCTCCACTTT.

V and J are TRBV28 and TRBJ1-3; D unclear. Germline V CDR1 and CDR2: MDHEN, SYDVKM. The germline V and J ends were trimmed by 7 bases and 4 bases, with 11 bases remaining between them. The CDR3 runs to 13 residues. The CDR3 is CASNPSGGNTIYF. Written as DNA, the CDR3 is TGTGCCAGCAACCCGAGCGGCGGAAACACCATATATTTT.

This clonotype was recorded a few times. The V and J genes are TRBV9 and TRBJ1-1; D is unresolved. CDR1 SGDLS and CDR2 YYNGEE come from the germline V gene. V shed 4 bases and J shed 0 bases, with 22 bases lying between them. This CDR3 is built from 18 residues. The CDR3, as DNA: TGTGCCAGCAGCCCCCGTCCCGGGGATGGACCGTTGAACACTGAAGCTTTCTTT. Protein: CASSPRPGDGPLNTEAFF.

In this sample, this clonotype turned up many times. V and J are TRBV29-1 and TRBJ2-7; D gene uncertain. Germline loops: CDR1 SQVTM, CDR2 ANQGSEA. CDR3 length equals 13 residues. V gave up 4 bases and J gave up 5 bases, with 15 bases separating them. The DNA of the CDR3 is TGCAGCGTTGCCCCACGGTTGGGTAACGAGCAGTACTTC. It is translated as CSVAPRLGNEQYF.

V gene TRBV7-9 combines with J gene TRBJ2-3, with D unresolved. V shed 3 bases and J shed 5 bases, with 9 bases lying between them. The germline V gene has CDR1 SEHNR and CDR2 FQNEAQ (reference sequence). The CDR3 sequence is 13 residues long. The CDR3 DNA is TGTGCCAGCAGCTTGCGTCAACGAGATACGCAGTATTTT. As protein: CASSLRQRDTQYF.

This clonotype was detected once. The chain links TRBV19 to TRBJ1-1; the D is unclear. The length of the CDR3 is 14 residues. V lost 5 bases and J lost 1, with 11 bases in between. CDR1 and CDR2 (germline): LNHDA, SQIVND (reference sequence). The CDR3 sequence: CASSFEDGNTEAFF. The DNA for the CDR3 is TGTGCCAGTAGTTTCGAGGACGGGAACACTGAAGCTTTCTTT.

In its sample, this clonotype was seen a few times. The V call is TRBV27, the J call TRBJ2-1, with D perhaps being TRBD1 or TRBD2 (7 bases each). This CDR3 has 15 residues. Germline V CDR1 and CDR2: MNHEY, SMNVEV (reference sequence). V lost 5 bases and J lost 2, with 13 bases in between. The CDR3 loop is CASSQGGRPYNEQFF. The CDR3 coding sequence is TGTGCCAGCAGTCAGGGGGGGAGACCCTACAATGAGCAGTTCTTC.

This clonotype was observed a few times. The rearrangement joins TRBV12-3 or TRBV12-4 to TRBJ1-1, with D perhaps TRBD1 (5 bases). Trimming removed 4 bases at V and 5 bases at J, with 14 bases between. The CDR3 is 14 amino acids. CDR3 coding DNA: TGTGCCAGCAGTTACCTTCTGAGGGGAACTGAAGCTTTCTTT. Its protein product is CASSYLLRGTEAFF.

The genes are TRBV5-1 and TRBJ2-1; 11 bases are shared with TRBD2. The CDR3 runs to 17 residues. The V and J ends lost 4 bases and 6 bases, in that order; junction bases with no gene match: 12. Germline CDR1 reads SGHRS; CDR2 reads YFSETQ. The CDR3 here is CASSPTATSGRGNEQFF. As DNA, the CDR3 is TGCGCCAGCAGCCCTACCGCCACTAGCGGGAGAGGCAATGAGCAGTTCTTC.

The chain links TRBV28 to TRBJ2-1; tentative D call: TRBD1 (5 bases). The CDR3 sequence is 15 residues long. From germline, CDR1 is MDHEN and CDR2 SYDVKM. V was cut by 6 bases and J by 3 bases, with 15 bases left in between. The DNA of the CDR3 is TGTGCCAGCAGCCCTAGGGGCAGCAACTACAATGAGCAGTTCTTC. This codes for CASSPRGSNYNEQFF.

This clonotype was seen repeatedly, ten times or more. The CDR3 loop is CASSEEGFEQYF. In nucleotides, the CDR3 is TGTGCCAGCAGCGAGGAGGGTTTCGAGCAGTACTTC. This chain joins TRBV6-1 and TRBJ2-7, with a weak D call TRBD2 (6 bases). This CDR3 is built from 12 residues. Trimming removed 6 bases from V and 6 bases from J, with 12 bases in between. From germline, CDR1 is MNHNS and CDR2 SASEGT.

This clonotype was counted ten times or more. The chain recombines TRBV28 with TRBJ2-1; TRBD1 is a possible D gene (5 bases). This CDR3 is built from 13 residues. Germline CDR1 is MDHEN and CDR2 is SYDVKM. V was clipped by 5 bases and J by 5 bases, with 10 bases between them. DNA for the CDR3: TGTGCCAGCAGTCAGACAGCGAACAATGAGCAGTTCTTC. It translates to CASSQTANNEQFF.

This chain connects TRBV28 to TRBJ1-4; D not certain. The germline V and J ends were trimmed by 7 bases and 8 bases, with 11 bases remaining between them. The CDR3 covers 12 residues. The germline V gene encodes CDR1 MDHEN and CDR2 SYDVKM. CDR3 nucleotides: TGTGCCAGCACTGAGGGCTACGAAAAACTGTTTTTT. Translating it yields CASTEGYEKLFF.

This clonotype was counted many times. The CDR3 DNA reads as TGTGCCAGCAGTTTCGACAGGGAAGACTACGAGCAGTACTTC. Translated: CASSFDREDYEQYF. This chain uses TRBV28 with TRBJ2-7; TRBD1 agrees at 7 bases. CDR1 is MDHEN and CDR2 is SYDVKM in the germline V gene. J lost 3 bases, V lost 3 bases, and 5 bases had no gene match. This CDR3 has 14 amino acids.

This clonotype has just a few counts. In nucleotides, the CDR3 is TGCGCCAGCAGCCAGAGGAGGGTCACTGAAGCTTTCTTT. Its translation: CASSQRRVTEAFF. The chain links TRBV4-1 to TRBJ1-1; D is unclear. CDR1 and CDR2 (germline): MGHRA, YSYEKL. Trimming took 3 bases from V and 4 from J, leaving 9 bases between them. The CDR3 consists of 13 residues.

Only a few counts were recorded for this clonotype. The rearrangement links TRBV6-2 or TRBV6-3 to TRBJ2-2; no clear D. The V gene's germline CDR1 is MNHEY and CDR2 SVGEGT. Trimming shortened V by 8 bases and J by 13 bases, and 23 bases separated the two germline ends. The CDR3 runs 14 residues. CDR3 sequence: CASCPLAGEDLLFF. The CDR3 DNA reads TGTGCCAGCTGCCCCCTCGCCGGCGAGGATCTGCTGTTTTTT.